Detailed here is one T cell receptor (beta chain). Antigen: not known. Amplification used 60 Vbeta primers and 13 Jbeta primers. Libraries were prepared by immunoSEQ multiplex PCR; TCRdb keeps only in-frame clonotypes and omits some of them. The sample includes 130,000 or so clones, more than 8% of them seen just once. This sample is drawn from a study of cytomegalovirus exposure and HLA in healthy donors. Turning to the study itself: As released early, the data held about 85 million unique TCRs from HLA-typed donors.

This CDR3 has 15 residues. V shed 1 base and J shed 2 bases, with 13 bases lying between them. Germline loops: CDR1 SGDLS, CDR2 YYNGEE. Overall study results and limits: Most TCRs appeared rarely, but some public TCRs recurred in many donors. With later analysis, a missense DCLRE1C variant became linked to TCR beta V- and J-gene trimming.

Sequenced sample: PBMCs. This TCR came from a man aged 40-49 years in good health and CMV-seronegative. The V gene is TRBV9, the J gene TRBJ2-7; D ambiguous. The chain's CDR3 is CASSVYETPTYEQYF. Here the CDR3 DNA reads TGTGCCAGCAGCGTATACGAGACACCTACCTACGAGCAGTACTTC.